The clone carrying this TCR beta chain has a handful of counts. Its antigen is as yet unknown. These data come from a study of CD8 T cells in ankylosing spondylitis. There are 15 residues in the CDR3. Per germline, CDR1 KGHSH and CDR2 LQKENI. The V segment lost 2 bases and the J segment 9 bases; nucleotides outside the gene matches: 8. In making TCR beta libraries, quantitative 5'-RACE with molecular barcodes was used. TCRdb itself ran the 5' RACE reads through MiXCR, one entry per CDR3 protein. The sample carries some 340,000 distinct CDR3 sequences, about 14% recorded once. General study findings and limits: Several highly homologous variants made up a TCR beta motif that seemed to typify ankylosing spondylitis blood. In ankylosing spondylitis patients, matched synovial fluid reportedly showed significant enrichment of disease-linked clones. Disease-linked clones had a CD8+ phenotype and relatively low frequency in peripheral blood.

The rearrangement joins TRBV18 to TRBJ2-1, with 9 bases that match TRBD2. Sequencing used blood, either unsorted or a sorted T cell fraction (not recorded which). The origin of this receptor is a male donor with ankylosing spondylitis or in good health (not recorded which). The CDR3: CASSPGTSRWGEQFF. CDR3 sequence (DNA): TGTGCCAGCTCACCAGGGACTAGCCGTTGGGGTGAGCAGTTCTTC.